This T cell receptor beta chain was sequenced in a study of early T cells in non-severe SARS-CoV-2 infection. Study-level information: The chains were unpaired, and the sequenced material was bulk RNA from unsorted whole blood.

General study results and limits: VDJdb matching favored anti-spike CD8 responses, missing private and CD4 specificities.

CDR3 size: 18 residues. Trimming took 2 bases from V and 2 from J, leaving 22 bases between them. Germline CDR1 is MNHEY and CDR2 is SVGEGT. Each cDNA molecule carried a unique molecular identifier. TCRdb itself ran the 5' RACE reads through MiXCR, one entry per CDR3 protein. The sample shows 70,000 to 95,000 distinct CDR3 sequences, about 14% of them seen only once. In the case of this clonotype: Antigen specificity is unknown.

This receptor was identified in an adult who was a healthcare worker with PCR-confirmed SARS-CoV-2 infection or an uninfected control (not recorded which). The specimen sequenced was whole blood. The rearrangement joins TRBV6-2 or TRBV6-3 to TRBJ2-7; D not certain. CDR3 nucleotide sequence: TGTGCCAGCAGTTACAATCGAGCTAGATCTTTTGTGGCCTACGAGCAGTACTTC. Translating it yields CASSYNRARSFVAYEQYF.